Each of the 20 T cell receptor beta chains below was sequenced from the same sample in a study of T cell repertoires in cytomegalovirus infection. TCRdb used MiXCR to reprocess the reads, holding one entry per CDR3 protein. This sample has 560,000 or so distinct CDR3 sequences, with about 15% found just once. Material: CD8+ T cells from PBMCs. The origin of the receptors is a human donor in good health (CMV status not recorded). Some clones in this sample may be carry-over from other donors' samples.

This clonotype has more than one count but fewer than ten. The rearrangement joins TRBV20-1 to TRBJ2-7; 7 nucleotides line up with TRBD1. V shed 4 bases, J shed 3 bases, and the junction held 6 bases outside the gene matches. Germline V CDR1 and CDR2: DFQATT, SNEGSKA (reference sequence). The CDR3 is made up of 13 amino acids. The CDR3 spells CSATGTEDYEQYF. CDR3 DNA sequence: TGCAGTGCTACCGGGACAGAGGACTACGAGCAGTACTTC.

This clonotype came up a few times. The CDR3 is CSVDGQGGFSGRGYTF. In DNA, the CDR3 is TGCAGCGTTGATGGGCAGGGGGGGTTTTCGGGGAGAGGCTACACCTTC. The chain is built from TRBV29-1 and TRBJ1-2; 7 bases match TRBD1. Trimming at V came to 3 bases and at J to 8 bases, leaving 18 bases not matched to a gene. CDR3 length: 16 residues. Germline loops: CDR1 SQVTM, CDR2 ANQGSEA.

This clonotype was observed at least ten times. This chain connects TRBV7-3 to TRBJ1-2, with D possibly being TRBD1 (6 bases). V was trimmed by 0 bases and J by 4 bases, leaving 6 bases between them. The germline gives CDR1 SGHTA, CDR2 FQGTGA. This CDR3 is built from 13 residues. The CDR3 loop is CASSLTRGYGYTF. CDR3 in DNA: TGTGCCAGCAGCTTAACCAGGGGCTATGGCTACACCTTC.

This clonotype was seen a few times. The chain joins TRBV5-6 to TRBJ2-1; D tentatively reads TRBD1 or TRBD2 (5 bases each). Germline V gives CDR1 SGHDT, CDR2 YYEEEE. This CDR3 is built from 15 residues. V lost 1 base and J 2 bases, leaving 10 bases between the germline ends. The CDR3 protein is CASSLLTGPYNEQFF. As DNA, the CDR3 is TGTGCCAGCAGCTTGCTAACGGGACCCTACAATGAGCAGTTCTTC.

In this sample, this clonotype turned up a few times. The V gene is TRBV5-1, the J gene TRBJ2-1; 10 bases line up with TRBD1. Per germline, CDR1 SGHRS and CDR2 YFSETQ. The CDR3 extends over 14 amino acids. V dropped 4 bases and J dropped 7; count of bases not matched to a gene: 5. In nucleotides, the CDR3 is TGCGCCAGCAGCACCGGGGACAGGGGAAATGAGCAGTTCTTC. Its translation: CASSTGDRGNEQFF.

There are many counts of this clonotype. The J gene is TRBJ1-2, the V gene TRBV12-3 or TRBV12-4; TRBD1 agrees at 7 bases. This CDR3 comprises 13 residues. CDR3 region: CTSMDRPHYGYTF. The CDR3 DNA reads as TGTACGTCGATGGACAGGCCGCACTATGGCTACACCTTC.

This clonotype has at least ten counts. This sequence joins TRBV7-8 and TRBJ1-4; D is perhaps TRBD1 (5 bases). This CDR3 region has 16 residues. The V and J ends lost 5 bases and 0 bases respectively, with 13 bases between them. The germline CDR1 and CDR2 sequences are SGHVS and FQNEAQ. The CDR3, as DNA: TGTGCCAGCAGCCTAAGCCAGGGTGCAACTAATGAAAAACTGTTTTTT. This sequence encodes CASSLSQGATNEKLFF.

This clonotype appeared many times. The J gene is TRBJ1-1, the V gene TRBV28; D possibly corresponds to TRBD1 (6 bases). Germline V gene data show CDR1 as MDHEN and CDR2 as SYDVKM. The CDR3 has 16 amino acids. Trimming removed 5 bases at V and 5 bases at J, with 21 bases between. DNA of the CDR3: TGTGCCAGCAGTCCAAACAGGGACCCTCGTGGTACTGAAGCTTTCTTT. Translated, it gives CASSPNRDPRGTEAFF. Full variable domain (rest looked up from reference TRBV28 and TRBJ1-1): DVKVTQSSRYLVKRTGEKVFLECVQDMDHENMFWYRQDPGLGLRLIYFSYDVKMKEKGDIPEGYSVSREKKERFSLILESASTNQTSMYLCASSPNRDPRGTEAFFGQGTRLTVV.

This clonotype was seen many times. This chain links TRBV10-3 with TRBJ1-5; no firm D call. The V end lost 0 bases, the J end lost 3 bases, and 15 bases lay between the germline ends. The germline CDR1 and CDR2 sequences are ENHRY and SYGVKD. The CDR3 has 17 residues. This CDR3 is CAISESTEAGDNQPQHF. The CDR3 DNA follows: TGTGCCATCAGTGAGTCGACGGAGGCAGGCGACAATCAGCCCCAGCATTTT.

The chain's CDR3 is CASSPGQLQETQYF. CDR3 nucleotides: TGTGCCAGCAGCCCCGGACAGCTTCAAGAGACCCAGTACTTC. The V call is TRBV6-5, the J call TRBJ2-5, with a weak D call TRBD1 (6 bases). This CDR3 is 14 amino acids long. The ends were cut back, 6 bases at V and 2 bases at J, with 13 bases in the middle. The germline gives CDR1 MNHEY, CDR2 SVGAGI.

As for this clonotype: At one end the junction does not follow the germline gene, possibly because of a read error. The chain combines TRBV6-2 or TRBV6-3 with TRBJ2-3, with unresolved D. The CDR3 loop spans 12 amino acids. The germline CDR1 and CDR2 sequences are MNHEY and SVGEGT. DNA for the CDR3: TGTGCCAGCAGTGGAGATCGGTACCTTCCCCTTTTT. It yields the protein CASSGDRYLPLF.

This clonotype was counted between two and nine times. The chain joins TRBV24-1 to TRBJ2-7, with a possible D match to TRBD2 (6 bases). The CDR3 consists of 14 residues. Looked up from germline, CDR1 is KGHDR and CDR2 is SFDVKD. V was shortened by 3 bases and J by 2 bases, with 10 bases between the two germline ends. The DNA of the CDR3 is TGTGCCACCAGTGATGCCGGGAGTGCCTACGAGCAGTACTTC. It specifies CATSDAGSAYEQYF.

This clonotype was detected many times. Here the CDR3 DNA reads TGTGCCAGCAGTTACCCCGGACAGGGGGCGCAGCCCCAGCATTTT. Its translation: CASSYPGQGAQPQHF. The chain has TRBV6-6 and TRBJ1-5, with 11 bases that match TRBD1. The CDR3 sequence is 15 residues long. J was trimmed by 7 bases and V by 2 bases; bases with no gene match: 4. Germline CDR1 is MNHNY and CDR2 is SVGAGI (reference sequence).

This clonotype was found once. This clone may be a read error of a much larger clone one base away. J is TRBJ1-2 and V is TRBV4-1; D uncertain. CDR1 MGHRA and CDR2 YSYEKL come from the germline V gene. The CDR3 is made up of 15 amino acids. Trimming shortened V by 4 bases and J by 10 bases, and 22 bases separated the two germline ends. The CDR3 DNA reads as TGCGCCAGCAGCCCCGAAGAAGCCTTCCCCAATGTCTACACCTTC. Translated, it gives CASSPEEAFPNVYTF.

In this sample, this clonotype turned up many times. This CDR3 reads CASSQVPQGTNYGYTF. Here the CDR3 DNA reads TGCGCCAGCAGCCAAGTGCCACAGGGGACTAACTATGGCTACACCTTC. The rearrangement joins TRBV4-1 to TRBJ1-2; TRBD1 agrees at 7 bases. Germline-derived CDR1 and CDR2 are MGHRA and YSYEKL. This CDR3 is built from 16 residues. V lost 1 base to trimming and J lost 0 bases; unmatched junction nucleotides: 5.

This clonotype occurred a few times. V gene TRBV5-6 combines with J gene TRBJ1-4; 9 nucleotides line up with TRBD1. This CDR3 is built from 13 residues. Germline CDR1 SGHDT, CDR2 YYEEEE. V dropped 6 bases and J dropped 8; count of bases not matched to a gene: 5. This CDR3 is CASNDRGGEKLFF. DNA for the CDR3: TGTGCCAGCAACGACAGGGGGGGCGAAAAACTGTTTTTT.

Notes on this clonotype: One base away lies a much larger clone, so this may be a sequencing read error. The conserved closing phenylalanine or tryptophan is absent in this CDR3, likely reflecting a read error. The J gene is TRBJ2-2, the V gene TRBV12-3 or TRBV12-4, with D possibly matching TRBD2 (6 bases). CDR3 size: 12 residues. V gave up 5 bases and J gave up 7 bases, with 8 bases separating them. The CDR3 DNA is TGTGCCAGCAGTCCGACTAGCGGGGAGCTGTTTCTT. It is translated as CASSPTSGELFL.

This clonotype has more than one count but fewer than ten. A much larger clone differs by one base, so this may be a read error. The chain carries TRBV19 and TRBJ2-1; D remains ambiguous. Germline V gene lookup returns CDR1 LNHDA and CDR2 SQIVND (reference sequence). The ends were cut back, 3 bases at V and 9 bases at J, with 6 bases in the middle. The CDR3 totals 11 residues. The CDR3 spells CASSMGTEQFF. CDR3 nucleotide sequence: TGTGCCAGTAGTATGGGAACTGAGCAGTTCTTC.

In its sample, this clonotype was seen many times. V is TRBV10-3 and J is TRBJ1-2, with 7 bases identical to TRBD1. Looked up from germline, CDR1 is ENHRY and CDR2 is SYGVKD. The CDR3 is 15 residues long. Unmatched junction bases numbered 9, after V lost 0 bases and J lost 8 bases. The CDR3: CAISESLGGGGGYTF. CDR3 bases: TGTGCCATCAGTGAGTCTCTAGGGGGCGGCGGGGGCTACACCTTC.

This clonotype was counted a few times. This chain connects TRBV9 to TRBJ2-3, with D possibly being TRBD1 (6 bases). Germline V gives CDR1 SGDLS, CDR2 YYNGEE. Trimming took 3 bases from V and 0 from J, leaving 11 bases between them. CDR3 length: 15 residues. DNA for the CDR3: TGTGCCAGCAGCGCGGACAGTGCTAGCACAGATACGCAGTATTTT. This encodes CASSADSASTDTQYF.